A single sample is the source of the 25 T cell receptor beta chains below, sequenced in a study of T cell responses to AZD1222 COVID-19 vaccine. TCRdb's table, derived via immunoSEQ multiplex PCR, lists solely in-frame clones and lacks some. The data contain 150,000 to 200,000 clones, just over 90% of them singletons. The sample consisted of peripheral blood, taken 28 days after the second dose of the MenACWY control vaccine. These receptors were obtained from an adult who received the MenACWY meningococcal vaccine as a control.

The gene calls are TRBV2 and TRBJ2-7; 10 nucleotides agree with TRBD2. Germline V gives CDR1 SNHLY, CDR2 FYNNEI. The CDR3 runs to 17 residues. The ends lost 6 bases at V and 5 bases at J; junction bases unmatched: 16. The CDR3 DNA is TGTGCCAGCAGAGGTGCGGTCTTAGCGGGAGGCGGGAACGAGCAGTACTTC. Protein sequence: CASRGAVLAGGGNEQYF.

CDR3 loop: CAWSGGFDYGYTF. The CDR3 DNA reads TGTGCCTGGAGTGGAGGGTTTGATTATGGCTACACCTTC. V is TRBV30 and J is TRBJ1-2; no reliable D call. The CDR3 spans 13 residues. The germline V gene has CDR1 GTSNPN and CDR2 SVGIG (reference sequence). Trimming removed 1 base at V and 5 bases at J, with 11 bases between.

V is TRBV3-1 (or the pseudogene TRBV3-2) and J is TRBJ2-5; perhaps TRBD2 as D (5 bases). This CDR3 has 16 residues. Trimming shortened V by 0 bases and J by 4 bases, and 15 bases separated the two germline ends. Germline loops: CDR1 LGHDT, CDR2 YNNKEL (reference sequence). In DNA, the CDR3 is TGTGCCAGCAGCCAAGATCCCGCGGGCGGAGGAGAGACCCAGTACTTC. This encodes CASSQDPAGGGETQYF.

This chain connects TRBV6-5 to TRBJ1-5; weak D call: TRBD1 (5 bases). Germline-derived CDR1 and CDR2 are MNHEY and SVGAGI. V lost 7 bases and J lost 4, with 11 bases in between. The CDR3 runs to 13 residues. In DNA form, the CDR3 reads TGTGCCAGCAAAGCAGGGCCGAATCAGCCCCAGCATTTT. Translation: CASKAGPNQPQHF.

The CDR3 DNA reads TGCGCCAGCAGCCCCTCCGGGACAGACGAGACCCAGTACTTC. It specifies CASSPSGTDETQYF. The J gene is TRBJ2-5, the V gene TRBV5-1, with TRBD1 matching over 7 bases. Germline-derived CDR1 and CDR2 are SGHRS and YFSETQ. The trim removed 4 bases at V and 5 bases at J, leaving 8 bases unmatched. The CDR3 is 14 amino acids.

The CDR3 reads CNGKGLSSYNSPLHF. CDR3 DNA sequence: TGCAACGGGAAGGGCCTGAGCTCCTATAATTCACCCCTCCACTTT. The chain joins TRBV21-1 to TRBJ1-6. TRBV21-1 is annotated as a pseudogene. The CDR3 has 15 amino acids.

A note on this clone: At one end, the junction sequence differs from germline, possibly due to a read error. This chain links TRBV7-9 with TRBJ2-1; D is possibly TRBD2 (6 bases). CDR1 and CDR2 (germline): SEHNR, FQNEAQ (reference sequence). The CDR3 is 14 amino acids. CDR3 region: CASSPLGAGDHVIF. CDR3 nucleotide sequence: TGTGCCAGCAGCCCCCTGGGAGCGGGCGACCACGTGATCTTC.

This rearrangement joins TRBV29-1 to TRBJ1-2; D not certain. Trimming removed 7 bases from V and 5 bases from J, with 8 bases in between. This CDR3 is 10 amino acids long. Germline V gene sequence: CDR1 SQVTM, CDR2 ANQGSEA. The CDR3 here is CSAGGYGYTF. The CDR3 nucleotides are TGCAGCGCAGGAGGGTATGGCTACACCTTC.

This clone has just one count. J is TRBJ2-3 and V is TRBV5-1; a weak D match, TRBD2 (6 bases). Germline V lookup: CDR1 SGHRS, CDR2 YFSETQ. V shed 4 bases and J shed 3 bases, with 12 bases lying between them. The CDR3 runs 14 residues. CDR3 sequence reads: CASSGRLGTDTQYF. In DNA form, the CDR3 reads TGCGCCAGCAGCGGGAGGTTGGGGACAGATACGCAGTATTTT.

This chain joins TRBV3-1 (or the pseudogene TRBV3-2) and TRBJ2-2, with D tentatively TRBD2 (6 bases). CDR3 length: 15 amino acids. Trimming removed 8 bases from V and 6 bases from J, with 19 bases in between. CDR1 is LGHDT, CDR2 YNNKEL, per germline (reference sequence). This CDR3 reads CASRDRTEGSGELFF. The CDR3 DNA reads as TGTGCCAGCCGGGACCGGACGGAGGGGTCCGGGGAGCTGTTTTTT.

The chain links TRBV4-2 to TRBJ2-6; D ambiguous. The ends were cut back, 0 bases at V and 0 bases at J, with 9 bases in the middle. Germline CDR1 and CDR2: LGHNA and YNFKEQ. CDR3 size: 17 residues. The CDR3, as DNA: TGTGCCAGCAGCCAAGAGTTTTGGGGCTCTGGGGCCAACGTCCTGACTTTC. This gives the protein CASSQEFWGSGANVLTF.

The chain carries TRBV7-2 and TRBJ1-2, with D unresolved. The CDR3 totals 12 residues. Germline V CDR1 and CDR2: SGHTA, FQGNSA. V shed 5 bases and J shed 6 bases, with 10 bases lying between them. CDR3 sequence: CASSLDLDGYTF. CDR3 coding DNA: TGTGCCAGCAGCCTCGACTTGGATGGCTACACCTTC.

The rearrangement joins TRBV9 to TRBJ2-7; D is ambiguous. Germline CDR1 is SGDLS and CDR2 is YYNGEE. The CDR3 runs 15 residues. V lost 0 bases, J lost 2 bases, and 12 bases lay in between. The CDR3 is CASSVEGLPTYEQYF. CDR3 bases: TGTGCCAGCAGCGTAGAAGGTCTACCTACCTACGAGCAGTACTTC.

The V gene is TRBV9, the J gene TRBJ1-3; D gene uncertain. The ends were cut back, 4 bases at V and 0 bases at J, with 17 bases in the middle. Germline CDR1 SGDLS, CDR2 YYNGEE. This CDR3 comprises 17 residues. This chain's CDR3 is CASSPRLVSGSGNTIYF. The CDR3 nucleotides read TGTGCCAGCAGCCCCCGGTTAGTCTCGGGCTCTGGAAACACCATATATTTT.

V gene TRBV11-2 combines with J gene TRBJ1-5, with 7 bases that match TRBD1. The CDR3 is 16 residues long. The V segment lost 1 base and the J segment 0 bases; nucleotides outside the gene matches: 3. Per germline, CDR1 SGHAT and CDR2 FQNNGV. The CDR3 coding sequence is TGTGCCAGCAGCTTAGGCAGGGGGAATAGCAATCAGCCCCAGCATTTT. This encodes CASSLGRGNSNQPQHF.

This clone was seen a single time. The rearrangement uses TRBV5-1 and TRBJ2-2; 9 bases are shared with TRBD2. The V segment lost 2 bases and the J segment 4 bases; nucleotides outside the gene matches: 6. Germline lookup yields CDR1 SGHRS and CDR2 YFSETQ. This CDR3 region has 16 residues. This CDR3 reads CASSFLAGTGTGELFF. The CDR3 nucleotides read TGCGCCAGCAGCTTTCTAGCGGGGACGGGCACCGGGGAGCTGTTTTTT.

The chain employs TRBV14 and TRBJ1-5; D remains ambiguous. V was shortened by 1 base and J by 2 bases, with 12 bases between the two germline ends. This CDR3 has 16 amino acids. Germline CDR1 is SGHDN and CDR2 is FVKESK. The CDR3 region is CASSQGGGQGNQPQHF. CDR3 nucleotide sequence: TGTGCCAGCAGCCAAGGGGGTGGGCAGGGCAATCAGCCCCAGCATTTT.

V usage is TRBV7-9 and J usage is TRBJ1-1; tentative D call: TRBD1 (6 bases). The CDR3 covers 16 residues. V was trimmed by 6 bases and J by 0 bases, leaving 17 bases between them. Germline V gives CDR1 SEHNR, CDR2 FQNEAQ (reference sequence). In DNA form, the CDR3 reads TGTGCCAGCAGTCGAGACCCCGGACAGATGAACACTGAAGCTTTCTTT. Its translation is CASSRDPGQMNTEAFF.

The CDR3 nucleotides read TGTGCCAGTAGTATAGAGGGGCAGGGCGTGAACATTCAGTACTTC. Translation gives CASSIEGQGVNIQYF. The chain employs TRBV19 and TRBJ2-4; D possibly corresponds to TRBD1 (5 bases). The CDR3 is made up of 15 amino acids. V lost 0 bases to trimming and J lost 7 bases, with 13 bases between them. Germline CDR1 reads LNHDA; CDR2 reads SQIVND (reference sequence).

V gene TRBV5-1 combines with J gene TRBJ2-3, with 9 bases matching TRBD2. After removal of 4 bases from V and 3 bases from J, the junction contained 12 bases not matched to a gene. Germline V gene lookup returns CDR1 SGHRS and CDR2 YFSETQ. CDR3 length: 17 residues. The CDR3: CASSLRGAGGLTDTQYF. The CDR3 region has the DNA TGCGCCAGCAGCCTCAGGGGTGCGGGAGGGCTGACAGATACGCAGTATTTT.

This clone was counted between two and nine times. The CDR3 bases are TGCGCCAGCAGCTCGTTAGAAGCGGGGGCTAATTCGTACAATGAGCAGTTCTTC. Translating gives CASSSLEAGANSYNEQFF. V usage is TRBV5-1 and J usage is TRBJ2-1; TRBD2 aligns across 8 bases. Germline values: CDR1 SGHRS, CDR2 YFSETQ. The CDR3 spans 18 residues. With 3 bases clipped from V and 4 bases from J, the junction kept 15 bases outside the gene matches.

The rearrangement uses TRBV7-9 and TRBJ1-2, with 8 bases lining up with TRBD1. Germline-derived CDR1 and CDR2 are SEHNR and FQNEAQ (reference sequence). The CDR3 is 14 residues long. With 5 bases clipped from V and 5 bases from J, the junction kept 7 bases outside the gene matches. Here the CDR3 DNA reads TGTGCCAGCAGCGGAACAGGGGGGTCGTATGGCTACACCTTC. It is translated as CASSGTGGSYGYTF.

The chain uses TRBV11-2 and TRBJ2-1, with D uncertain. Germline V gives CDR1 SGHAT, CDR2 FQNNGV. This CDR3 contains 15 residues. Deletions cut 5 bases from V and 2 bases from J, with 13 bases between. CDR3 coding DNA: TGTGCCAGCAGCCACGGAACCTCCCCCTACAATGAGCAGTTCTTC. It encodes CASSHGTSPYNEQFF.

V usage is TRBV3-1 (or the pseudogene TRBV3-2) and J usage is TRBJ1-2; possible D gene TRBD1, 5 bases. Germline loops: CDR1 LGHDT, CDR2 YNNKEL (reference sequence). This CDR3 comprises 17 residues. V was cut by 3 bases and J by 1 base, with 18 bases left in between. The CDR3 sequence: CASSQAPGHTLNYGYTF. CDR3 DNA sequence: TGTGCCAGCAGCCAGGCCCCCGGACACACACTTAACTATGGCTACACCTTC.

The CDR3 region has the DNA TGTGCCAGCAGACCCGGGCATTCTCTGGGAAACACCATATATTTT. Translated, it gives CASRPGHSLGNTIYF. The V and J genes are TRBV7-2 and TRBJ1-3; D is ambiguous. This CDR3 comprises 15 residues. Looked up from germline, CDR1 is SGHTA and CDR2 is FQGNSA. With 6 bases removed from V and 4 bases from J, the gap between germline ends came to 16 bases. Based on the CDR3 plus reference TRBV7-2 and TRBJ1-3, the full variable domain is GAGVSQSPSNKVTEKGKDVELRCDPISGHTALYWYRQSLGQGLEFLIYFQGNSAPDKSGLPSDRFSAERTGGSVSTLTIQRTQQEDSAVYLCASRPGHSLGNTIYFGEGSWLTVV.